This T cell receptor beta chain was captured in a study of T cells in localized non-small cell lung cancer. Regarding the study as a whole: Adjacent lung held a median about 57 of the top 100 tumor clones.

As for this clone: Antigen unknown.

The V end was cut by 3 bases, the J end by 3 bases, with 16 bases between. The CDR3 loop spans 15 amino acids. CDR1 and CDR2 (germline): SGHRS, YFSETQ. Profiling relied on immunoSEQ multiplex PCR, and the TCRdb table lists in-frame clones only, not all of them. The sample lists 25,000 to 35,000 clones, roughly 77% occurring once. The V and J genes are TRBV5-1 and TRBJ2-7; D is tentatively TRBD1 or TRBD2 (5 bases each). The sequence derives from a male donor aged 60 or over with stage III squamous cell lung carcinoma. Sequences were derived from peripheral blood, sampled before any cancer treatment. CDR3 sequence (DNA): TGCGCCAGCAGCTCCCTCGCTGGGACCCTCTACGAGCAGTACTTC. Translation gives CASSSLAGTLYEQYF.